This T cell receptor beta chain was identified during a study of shared clonotypes between healthy human individuals. The ends were cut back, 8 bases at V and 10 bases at J, with 23 bases in the middle. The V gene's germline CDR1 is LNHDA and CDR2 SQIVND (reference sequence). This CDR3 has 14 residues. Assay used: immunoSEQ multiplex PCR; TCRdb lists only in-frame clones, some missing. The sample includes roughly 490,000 clones, less than 80% of them seen just once. The TCR originated in a woman aged 35 to 49 in good health. Some clones in this sample may be carry-over from other donors' samples. Sample: PBMCs. The chain employs TRBV19 and TRBJ1-2; no firm D call. CDR3 sequence (DNA): TGTGCCAGTTCCACTCTACAAGCCGGGTCGGACTACACCTTC. The encoded protein is CASSTLQAGSDYTF.